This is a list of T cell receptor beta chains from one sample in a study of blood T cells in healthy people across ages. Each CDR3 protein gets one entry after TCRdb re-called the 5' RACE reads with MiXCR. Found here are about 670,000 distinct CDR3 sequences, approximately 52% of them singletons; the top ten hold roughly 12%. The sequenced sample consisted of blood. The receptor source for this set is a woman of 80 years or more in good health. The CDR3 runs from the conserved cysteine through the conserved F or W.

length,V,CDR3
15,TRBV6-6,CASSLGLAGPNEQFF
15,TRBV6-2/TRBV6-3,CASSSGTSGANEQYF
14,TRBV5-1,CASSLRGDGTEAFF
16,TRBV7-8,CASSLSLAGGNNEQFF
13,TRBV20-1,CSARGSSVYEQYF
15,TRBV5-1,CASSFRAGGSDTQYF
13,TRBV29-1,CSVPRGRHNEQFF
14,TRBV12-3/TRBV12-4,CASRYGTNQETQYF
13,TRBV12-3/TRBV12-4,CASSLGAAPGQYF
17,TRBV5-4,CASSPRTSGGPQETQYF
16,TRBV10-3,CAISGTTRQGDYGYTF
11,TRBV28,CASSWVTGAFF
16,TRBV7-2,CASSLAPTGSDTEAFF
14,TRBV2,CASSRTVSTDTQYF
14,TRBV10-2,CASKSSGGTDTQYF
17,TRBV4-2,CASSQEIGARNTGELFF
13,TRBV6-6,CASSVGGGQPQHF
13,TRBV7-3,CASSALGGNEQFF
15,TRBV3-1,CASKKPPNNLYEQYF
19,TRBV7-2,CAITGRVPEFGTSGIAQYF
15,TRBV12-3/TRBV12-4,CASIAGLSKADTQYF
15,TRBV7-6,CASSATGSTNEKLFF
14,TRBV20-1,CSAGGAYPTGGYTF
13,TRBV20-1,CSAGTGGRETQYF
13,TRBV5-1,CASSLSNNEKLFF
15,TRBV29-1,CSVVRASGVQETQYF
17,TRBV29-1,CSVEDVSGGGGDYGYTF
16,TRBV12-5,CASGTGQGLFQETQYF
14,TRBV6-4,CASSGEQGIGGYTF
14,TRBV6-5,CASGKRTNTGELFF